These 21 T cell receptor beta chains share one sample of origin, sequenced in a study of Ad26.COV2.S vaccination and SARS-CoV-2 variants. Clones were sequenced by immunoSEQ multiplex PCR, and TCRdb holds only the in-frame ones, with some missing. This table has 360,000 or so clones, 87% appearing once. The treatment is: over 15 received Ad26.COV2.S at low or high dose, single or two shots; about 5 received placebo; per-sample allocation not given. The investigators took samples on day 63 after the first vaccine or placebo injection. Material: peripheral blood, obtained in a trial of Ad26.COV2.S vaccine versus placebo. Receptor source: a person between 18 and 60 years old who received the Ad26.COV2.S COVID-19 vaccine or a placebo.

The chain employs TRBV14 and TRBJ2-7; 7 positions match TRBD1. The V and J ends lost 3 bases and 4 bases, in that order; junction bases with no gene match: 3. The CDR3 contains 13 residues. The germline V gene has CDR1 SGHDN and CDR2 FVKESK. In DNA, the CDR3 is TGTGCCAGCAGCCAGGGACAGATTTACGAGCAGTACTTC. Protein sequence: CASSQGQIYEQYF.

The chain joins TRBV9 to TRBJ2-2; TRBD2 matches 7 bases. After removal of 0 bases from V and 6 bases from J, the junction contained 2 bases not matched to a gene. The CDR3 runs to 14 residues. Germline values: CDR1 SGDLS, CDR2 YYNGEE. The CDR3 DNA sequence: TGTGCCAGCAGCGTAGCGACTAGCCCCGGGGAGCTGTTTTTT. Protein sequence: CASSVATSPGELFF. Drawing the rest from reference TRBV9 and TRBJ2-2, the complete variable domain is DSGVTQTPKHLITATGQRVTLRCSPRSGDLSVYWYQQSLDQGLQFLIQYYNGEERAKGNILERFSAQQFPDLHSELNLSSLELGDSALYFCASSVATSPGELFFGEGSRLTVL.

The chain combines TRBV9 with TRBJ1-1; weak D call: TRBD1 (6 bases). The CDR3 is made up of 16 amino acids. Per germline, CDR1 SGDLS and CDR2 YYNGEE. V dropped 0 bases and J dropped 3 bases, with 15 bases sitting between them. As DNA, the CDR3 is TGTGCCAGCAGCGTAGATGTGCAGGGGCCGGACACTGAAGCTTTCTTT. Protein product: CASSVDVQGPDTEAFF.

The chain is built from TRBV6-5 and TRBJ1-5; TRBD1 aligns across 7 bases. The CDR3 has 14 amino acids. J was trimmed by 4 bases and V by 7 bases; bases with no gene match: 7. CDR1 and CDR2 (germline): MNHEY, SVGAGI. CDR3 amino acids: CASTENRGNQPQHF. The CDR3 DNA sequence: TGTGCCAGCACCGAGAACAGGGGTAATCAGCCCCAGCATTTT.

J is TRBJ2-5 and V is TRBV6-2 or TRBV6-3, with D possibly TRBD1 on 6 matching bases. The CDR3 length is 14 residues. Trimming took off 4 bases at V and 3 bases at J, with 12 bases between the two ends. Germline-derived CDR1 and CDR2 are MNHEY and SVGEGT. The CDR3 sequence is CASSFGGREETQYF. CDR3 sequence (DNA): TGTGCCAGCAGTTTTGGGGGCAGGGAAGAGACCCAGTACTTC.

The rearrangement uses TRBV10-3 and TRBJ2-7, with TRBD1 identical over 8 bases. CDR3 size: 14 residues. V gave up 1 base and J gave up 7 bases; unmatched junction bases: 6. CDR1 is ENHRY and CDR2 is SYGVKD in the germline V gene. The DNA for the CDR3 is TGTGCCATCAGTGAGTACCAGGGGGCGGGGGAGCAGTACTTC. It codes for CAISEYQGAGEQYF.

The chain employs TRBV3-1 (or the pseudogene TRBV3-2) and TRBJ1-2; 9 bases line up with TRBD1. The V segment lost 11 bases and the J segment 3 bases; nucleotides outside the gene matches: 10. The CDR3 loop spans 14 amino acids. Looked up from germline, CDR1 is LGHDT and CDR2 is YNNKEL (reference sequence). The CDR3 nucleotides are TGTGCCGGCTCACAGGGGGCCAAAGACTATGGCTACACCTTC. Translation: CAGSQGAKDYGYTF.

The chain couples TRBV9 to TRBJ2-2, with D unclear. Trimming left V 0 bases short and J 4 bases short, with 7 bases between. From germline, CDR1 is SGDLS and CDR2 YYNGEE. The CDR3 has 14 residues. The CDR3 DNA follows: TGTGCCAGCAGCGTAGAATGGCGCACCGGGGAGCTGTTTTTT. Translating gives CASSVEWRTGELFF.

The rearrangement links TRBV6-1 to TRBJ2-1; 10 bases map to TRBD2. The CDR3 spans 16 residues. Germline V gene lookup returns CDR1 MNHNS and CDR2 SASEGT. Trimming removed 0 bases from V and 13 bases from J; junction bases left unmatched: 12. CDR3: CASSEARIAGGRSQFF. CDR3 nucleotide sequence: TGTGCCAGCAGTGAAGCTAGAATAGCGGGGGGTCGAAGTCAGTTCTTC.

The gene calls are TRBV21-1 and TRBJ1-2; the table's D call, TRBD1, was not checked against the DNA. TRBV21-1 is annotated as a pseudogene. This CDR3 region has 15 residues. The chain's CDR3 is CASSKGGQENYGYTF. The CDR3 DNA reads TGTGCCAGCAGCAAAGGCGGACAGGAGAACTATGGCTACACCTTC.

This chain joins TRBV6-5 and TRBJ1-1, with D uncertain. V lost 0 bases, J lost 4 bases, and 12 bases lay in between. This CDR3 spans 15 amino acids. From germline, CDR1 is MNHEY and CDR2 SVGAGI. The CDR3 here is CASSYSGGSGTEAFF. In DNA form, the CDR3 reads TGTGCCAGCAGTTACTCGGGAGGGAGTGGCACTGAAGCTTTCTTT.

The rearrangement links TRBV19 to TRBJ2-2; D remains unclear. The CDR3 extends over 13 amino acids. Between the trimmed V and J ends, which lost 8 bases and 4 bases, there was a span of 11 bases. Germline lookup yields CDR1 LNHDA and CDR2 SQIVND (reference sequence). Here the CDR3 reads CASCRFGTGELFF. Here the CDR3 DNA reads TGTGCCAGTTGCCGTTTTGGCACCGGGGAGCTGTTTTTT.

The V gene is TRBV3-1 (or the pseudogene TRBV3-2), the J gene TRBJ1-2; the D gene is possibly TRBD1 (6 bases). Germline assignment: CDR1 LGHDT and CDR2 YNNKEL (reference sequence). The CDR3 length is 14 residues. Trimming removed 4 bases from V and 4 bases from J, with 13 bases in between. CDR3 bases: TGTGCCAGCAGCCTCGACAGGAACCTCTATGGCTACACCTTC. Translation: CASSLDRNLYGYTF.

The CDR3 loop reads CAWSLTPHSGNTIYF. For the CDR3, the DNA is TGTGCCTGGAGCCTTACCCCGCACTCTGGAAACACCATATATTTT. The chain combines TRBV30 with TRBJ1-3; D is unclear. This CDR3 region has 15 residues. The V gene's germline CDR1 is GTSNPN and CDR2 SVGIG (reference sequence). The V and J ends lost 3 bases and 0 bases respectively, with 12 bases between them. Together with reference TRBV30 and TRBJ1-3, the CDR3 gives the full variable domain: SQTIHQWPATLVQPVGSPLSLECTVEGTSNPNLYWYRQAAGRGLQLLFYSVGIGQISSEVPQNLSASRPQDRQFILSSKKLLLSDSGFYLCAWSLTPHSGNTIYFGEGSWLTVV.

In this sample, this clone turned up once. The J gene is TRBJ2-5, the V gene TRBV12-3 or TRBV12-4; TRBD2 is a possible D gene (5 bases). This CDR3 is built from 12 residues. Trimming took off 9 bases at V and 6 bases at J, with 14 bases between the two ends. This CDR3 reads CASTREGKTQYF. Written as DNA, the CDR3 is TGTGCCAGTACTCGTGAGGGAAAGACCCAGTACTTC.

As to this clone: Germline is not matched at one junction end, which may reflect a read error. Other DNA sequences from this sample encode an identical CDR3 as well. This sequence joins TRBV27 and TRBJ2-4, with no clear D. The CDR3 contains 11 residues. CDR1 and CDR2 from the germline V gene are MNHEY and SMNVEV (reference sequence). DNA for the CDR3: TGTGCCAGCAGTGCCAAAAACATTCAATACTTC. The encoded protein is CASSAKNIQYF.

The V call is TRBV2, the J call TRBJ1-1; possibly TRBD1 for D (5 bases). CDR3 length: 15 residues. V lost 6 bases, J lost 1 base, and 15 bases lay in between. Germline CDR1 reads SNHLY; CDR2 reads FYNNEI. The CDR3 is CASSAFGTANTEAFF. The CDR3 DNA reads as TGTGCCAGCAGCGCCTTCGGGACGGCGAACACTGAAGCTTTCTTT.

The V gene is TRBV3-1 (or the pseudogene TRBV3-2), the J gene TRBJ1-6; 7 bases map to TRBD1. Germline loops: CDR1 LGHDT, CDR2 YNNKEL (reference sequence). J lost 8 bases, V lost 4 bases, and 8 bases had no gene match. The CDR3 loop spans 15 amino acids. The CDR3 DNA follows: TGTGCCAGCAGCCCTAGGGGGCGCGGTGATTCACCCCTCCACTTT. Translation: CASSPRGRGDSPLHF.

The CDR3 bases are TGTGCCAGCAGCGTAGGGTTGACAGGCTATGGCTACACCTTC. This sequence encodes CASSVGLTGYGYTF. This chain uses TRBV9 with TRBJ1-2; D possibly corresponds to TRBD1 (6 bases). Germline V lookup: CDR1 SGDLS, CDR2 YYNGEE. This CDR3 contains 14 residues. Trimming took 0 bases from V and 4 from J, leaving 10 bases between them.

V usage is TRBV7-2 and J usage is TRBJ1-5; perhaps TRBD1 as D (5 bases). The CDR3 is 13 residues long. With 3 bases removed from V and 6 bases from J, the gap between germline ends came to 9 bases. Germline V gene lookup returns CDR1 SGHTA and CDR2 FQGNSA. In DNA form, the CDR3 reads TGTGCCAGCAGCTTTTGGGGGGGTCAGCCCCAGCATTTT. Translation gives CASSFWGGQPQHF.

V and J are TRBV11-2 and TRBJ2-7, with D possibly being TRBD2 (6 bases). The CDR3 totals 15 residues. Germline CDR1 and CDR2: SGHAT and FQNNGV. Trimming took off 1 base at V and 6 bases at J, with 16 bases between the two ends. The CDR3 reads CASSLGSGSVLEQYF. Written as DNA, the CDR3 is TGTGCCAGCAGCTTAGGCAGCGGGTCGGTCCTCGAGCAGTACTTC.